These 20 T cell receptor beta chains were all obtained from the same sample, sequenced in a study of blood T cells in healthy people across ages. Then a second PCR, running roughly 7 to 12 cycles, was carried out with a sample-barcoded 5' primer and a J-beta primer mix. TCRdb recomputed calls from the 5' RACE reads with MiXCR, one row per CDR3 protein. Of approximately 800,000 distinct CDR3 sequences in the sample, more than 35% were seen once. The sequenced sample consisted of blood. These receptors were collected from a man older than 75 in good health.

J is TRBJ2-3 and V is TRBV5-1; D is unresolved. The CDR3 is 14 amino acids. V lost 6 bases and J 0 bases, leaving 11 bases between the germline ends. Germline values: CDR1 SGHRS, CDR2 YFSETQ. The CDR3 loop is CASTLSDSTDTQYF. CDR3 bases: TGCGCCAGCACCCTCTCGGATAGCACAGATACGCAGTATTTT.

The V and J genes are TRBV27 and TRBJ2-1; D unresolved. Germline CDR1 is MNHEY and CDR2 is SMNVEV (reference sequence). This CDR3 comprises 14 residues. V lost 4 bases, J lost 7 bases, and 14 bases lay in between. CDR3 loop: CASSSPSPANEQFF. The CDR3 bases are TGTGCCAGCAGTTCCCCTTCGCCCGCGAATGAGCAGTTCTTC.

This clonotype was picked up a small number of times. As DNA, the CDR3 is TGTGCCAGCAGTTTCCACCGGGACACGGGCGAGCAGTACTTC. The encoded protein is CASSFHRDTGEQYF. This chain links TRBV28 with TRBJ2-5; a possible D gene is TRBD1 (6 bases). Judging by the DNA end, TRBJ2-7 fits better; the J call may be wrong. The germline V gene encodes CDR1 MDHEN and CDR2 SYDVKM. The CDR3 is 14 amino acids.

The rearrangement uses TRBV2 and TRBJ2-1; the D gene could be TRBD1 or TRBD2 (5 bases each). V lost 6 bases and J 13 bases, leaving 22 bases between the germline ends. Germline CDR1 and CDR2: SNHLY and FYNNEI. This CDR3 has 14 amino acids. Written as DNA, the CDR3 is TGTGCCAGCAGGGGCACAGGTCTCCCAGGGACCCAGTTCTTC. Translated: CASRGTGLPGTQFF.

This clonotype showed up just a few times. The chain joins TRBV28 to TRBJ2-7, with 10 bases that match TRBD2. Germline trimming cut 8 bases from V and 2 bases from J; bases unmatched to any gene: 9. The CDR3 spans 15 residues. CDR1 and CDR2 from the germline V gene are MDHEN and SYDVKM. CDR3 amino acids: CASLLAGASTYEQYF. The CDR3 nucleotides are TGTGCCAGCCTCCTAGCGGGAGCATCCACCTACGAGCAGTACTTC.

The chain links TRBV29-1 to TRBJ2-7, with D maybe TRBD1 (6 bases). Trimming took off 7 bases at V and 2 bases at J, with 18 bases between the two ends. CDR3 size: 14 residues. Per germline, CDR1 SQVTM and CDR2 ANQGSEA. CDR3 region: CSGCPRTVPYEQYF. The DNA for the CDR3 is TGCAGCGGCTGCCCCAGGACAGTGCCCTACGAGCAGTACTTC.

The chain carries TRBV3-1 and TRBJ1-4, with D perhaps TRBD1 (6 bases). The germline V gene has CDR1 LGHDT and CDR2 YNNKEL (reference sequence). The V and J ends lost 5 bases and 3 bases respectively, with 13 bases between them. The CDR3 spans 15 residues. The CDR3: CASSSGGGANEKLFF. As DNA, the CDR3 is TGTGCCAGCAGCTCTGGAGGGGGGGCTAATGAAAAACTGTTTTTT.

With respect to this clonotype: Possible read error: a much larger clone is one base away. The chain carries TRBV7-3 and TRBJ1-5; a possible D gene is TRBD1 (5 bases). The CDR3 is made up of 15 amino acids. The germline V gene has CDR1 SGHTA and CDR2 FQGTGA. CDR3 nucleotides: TGTGCCAGCGGCTTAGAAGGGGTTGGCAATCAGCCCCAGCATTTT. It codes for CASGLEGVGNQPQHF.

The chain joins TRBV30 to TRBJ2-5; tentatively, D is TRBD1 (6 bases). The V end lost 2 bases, the J end lost 2 bases, and 15 bases lay between the germline ends. The germline V gene has CDR1 GTSNPN and CDR2 SVGIG (reference sequence). This CDR3 region has 15 residues. The DNA for the CDR3 is TGTGCCTGGAGTCGGTCTAGGGGGATACAAGAGACCCAGTACTTC. Encoded protein: CAWSRSRGIQETQYF. The variable domain in full, with the rest retrieved from reference TRBV30 and TRBJ2-5, is SQTIHQWPATLVQPVGSPLSLECTVEGTSNPNLYWYRQAAGRGLQLLFYSVGIGQISSEVPQNLSASRPQDRQFILSSKKLLLSDSGFYLCAWSRSRGIQETQYFGPGTRLLVL.

This clonotype occurred many times. The gene calls are TRBV7-8 and TRBJ1-1; 10 bases line up with TRBD1. The germline V gene encodes CDR1 SGHVS and CDR2 FQNEAQ. J lost 1 base, V lost 2 bases, and 4 bases had no gene match. The CDR3 is 16 amino acids. CDR3 residues: CASSLRDRGSNTEAFF. The CDR3 coding sequence is TGTGCCAGCAGCTTAAGGGACAGGGGTTCGAACACTGAAGCTTTCTTT.

The chain couples TRBV10-3 to TRBJ2-3, with D perhaps matching TRBD2 (6 bases). CDR3 size: 17 residues. The germline CDR1 and CDR2 sequences are ENHRY and SYGVKD. V dropped 2 bases and J dropped 0 bases, with 15 bases sitting between them. In nucleotides, the CDR3 is TGTGCCATCAGTGAGCGGGACTCGGGACTTAGCACAGATACGCAGTATTTT. Translated: CAISERDSGLSTDTQYF.

The rearrangement uses TRBV2 and TRBJ2-2; tentatively, D is TRBD1 (5 bases). Between the trimmed V and J ends, which lost 6 bases and 5 bases, there was a span of 10 bases. The CDR3 runs 13 residues. Germline CDR1 SNHLY, CDR2 FYNNEI. This CDR3 is CASRRQPTGELFF. The CDR3, as DNA: TGTGCCAGCAGGAGACAGCCAACCGGGGAGCTGTTTTTT.

This rearrangement joins TRBV28 to TRBJ1-1; TRBD1 matches at 8 bases. Germline V gives CDR1 MDHEN, CDR2 SYDVKM. Unmatched junction bases numbered 9, after V lost 5 bases and J lost 10 bases. CDR3 length equals 13 residues. CDR3 sequence: CASSLDRGLGAFF. CDR3 sequence (DNA): TGTGCCAGCAGTCTAGACAGGGGTCTCGGAGCTTTCTTT.

V usage is TRBV5-1 and J usage is TRBJ2-2; 10 bases match TRBD1. Trimming took 0 bases from V and 0 from J; bases not matched to a gene: 2. Germline V gives CDR1 SGHRS, CDR2 YFSETQ. The CDR3 is 17 amino acids. Here the CDR3 reads CASSLAGQGTNTGELFF. The CDR3 DNA sequence: TGCGCCAGCAGCTTGGCGGGACAGGGGACGAACACCGGGGAGCTGTTTTTT.

This chain links TRBV28 with TRBJ2-7; no reliable D call. Looked up from germline, CDR1 is MDHEN and CDR2 is SYDVKM. CDR3 length: 12 residues. The V end lost 4 bases, the J end lost 6 bases, and 10 bases lay between the germline ends. The CDR3 nucleotides are TGTGCCAGCAGTTCCCAAATAATCGAGCAGTACTTC. This encodes CASSSQIIEQYF.

The table lists this clonotype with a few counts. The V call is TRBV2, the J call TRBJ2-5, with 11 bases lining up with TRBD2. Per the germline V gene, CDR1 is SNHLY and CDR2 is FYNNEI. The ends lost 4 bases at V and 2 bases at J; junction bases unmatched: 3. This CDR3 spans 15 amino acids. The CDR3 here is CASSGTSGPQETQYF. CDR3 coding DNA: TGTGCCAGCAGTGGGACTAGCGGGCCGCAAGAGACCCAGTACTTC.

The chain has TRBV11-1 and TRBJ2-1; possibly TRBD1 for D (6 bases). CDR1 SGHAT and CDR2 FQDESV come from the germline V gene (reference sequence). Trimming removed 3 bases at V and 0 bases at J, with 12 bases between. CDR3 length: 16 amino acids. Written as DNA, the CDR3 is TGTGCCAGCAGCTTCTTTCAGGGGAGCTCCTACAATGAGCAGTTCTTC. This codes for CASSFFQGSSYNEQFF.

This clonotype was seen only a few times. V gene TRBV5-1 combines with J gene TRBJ2-4; 9 bases are shared with TRBD1. The V gene's germline CDR1 is SGHRS and CDR2 YFSETQ. Trimming took 7 bases from V and 7 from J; bases not matched to a gene: 9. The CDR3 covers 14 residues. The CDR3 nucleotides are TGCGCCAGCCAGCCCGGACAGGGGTGGAACATTCAGTACTTC. Translating gives CASQPGQGWNIQYF. The variable domain in full, with the rest retrieved from reference TRBV5-1 and TRBJ2-4, is KAGVTQTPRYLIKTRGQQVTLSCSPISGHRSVSWYQQTPGQGLQFLFEYFSETQRNKGNFPGRFSGRQFSNSRSEMNVSTLELGDSALYLCASQPGQGWNIQYFGAGTRLSVL.

V gene TRBV4-2 combines with J gene TRBJ2-1; D perhaps matches TRBD1 (5 bases). Germline V gene lookup returns CDR1 LGHNA and CDR2 YNFKEQ. The CDR3 is 13 amino acids. The germline V and J ends were trimmed by 1 base and 8 bases, with 9 bases remaining between them. CDR3 region: CASSQVTGDEQFF. DNA of the CDR3: TGTGCCAGCAGCCAAGTCACAGGCGATGAGCAGTTCTTC.

The V gene is TRBV2, the J gene TRBJ2-3; no clear D gene. The germline V gene encodes CDR1 SNHLY and CDR2 FYNNEI. Trimming left V 0 bases short and J 6 bases short, with 19 bases between. CDR3 length: 17 amino acids. The CDR3 reads CASSEARFRPGGDTQYF. The CDR3 DNA sequence: TGTGCCAGCAGTGAAGCTAGGTTCCGCCCCGGTGGGGATACGCAGTATTTT.